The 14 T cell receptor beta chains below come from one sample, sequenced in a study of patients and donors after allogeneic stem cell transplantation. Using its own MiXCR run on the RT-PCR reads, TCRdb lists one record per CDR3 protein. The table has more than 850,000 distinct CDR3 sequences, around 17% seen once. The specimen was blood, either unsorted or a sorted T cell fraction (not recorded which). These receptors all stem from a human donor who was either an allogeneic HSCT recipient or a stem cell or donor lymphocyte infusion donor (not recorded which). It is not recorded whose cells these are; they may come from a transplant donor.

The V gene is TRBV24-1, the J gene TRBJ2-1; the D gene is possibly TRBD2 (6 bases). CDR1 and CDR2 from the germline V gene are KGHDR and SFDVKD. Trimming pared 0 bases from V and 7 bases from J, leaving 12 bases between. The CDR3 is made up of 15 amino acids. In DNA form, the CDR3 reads TGTGCCACCAGTGATTTGACCCTTGGGGGGAATGAGCAGTTCTTC. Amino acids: CATSDLTLGGNEQFF.

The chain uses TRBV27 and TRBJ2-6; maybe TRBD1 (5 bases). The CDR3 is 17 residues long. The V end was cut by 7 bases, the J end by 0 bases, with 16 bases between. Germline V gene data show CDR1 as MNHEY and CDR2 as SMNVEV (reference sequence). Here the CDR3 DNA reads TGTGCCAGCAAAAAGTTTTCAGGACACTCTGGGGCCAACGTCCTGACTTTC. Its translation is CASKKFSGHSGANVLTF.

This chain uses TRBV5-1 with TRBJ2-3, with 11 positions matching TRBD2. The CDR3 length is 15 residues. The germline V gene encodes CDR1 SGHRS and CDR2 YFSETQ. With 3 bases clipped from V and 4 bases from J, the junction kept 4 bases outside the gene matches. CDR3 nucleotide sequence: TGCGCCAGCAGCTATAGCGGGGGGGCCTCAGATACGCAGTATTTT. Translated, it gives CASSYSGGASDTQYF.

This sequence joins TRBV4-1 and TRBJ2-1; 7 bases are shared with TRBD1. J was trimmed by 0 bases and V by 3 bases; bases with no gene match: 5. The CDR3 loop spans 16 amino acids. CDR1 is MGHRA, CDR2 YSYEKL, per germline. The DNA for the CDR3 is TGCGCCAGCAGCCACGGGACAGAGATCTCCTACAATGAGCAGTTCTTC. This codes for CASSHGTEISYNEQFF.

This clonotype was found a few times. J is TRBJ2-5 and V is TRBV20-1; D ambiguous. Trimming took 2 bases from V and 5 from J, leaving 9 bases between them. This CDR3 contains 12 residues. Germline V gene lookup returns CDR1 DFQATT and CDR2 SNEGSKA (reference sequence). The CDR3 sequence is CSARSLVETQYF. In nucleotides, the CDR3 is TGCAGTGCTAGATCCCTAGTGGAGACCCAGTACTTC.

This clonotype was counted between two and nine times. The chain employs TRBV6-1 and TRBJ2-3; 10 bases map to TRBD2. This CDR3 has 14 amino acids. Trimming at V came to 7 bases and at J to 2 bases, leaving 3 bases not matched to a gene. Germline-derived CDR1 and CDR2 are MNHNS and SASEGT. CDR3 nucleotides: TGTGCCAGCAAGCGGGAGGGAACCACAGATACGCAGTATTTT. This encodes CASKREGTTDTQYF.

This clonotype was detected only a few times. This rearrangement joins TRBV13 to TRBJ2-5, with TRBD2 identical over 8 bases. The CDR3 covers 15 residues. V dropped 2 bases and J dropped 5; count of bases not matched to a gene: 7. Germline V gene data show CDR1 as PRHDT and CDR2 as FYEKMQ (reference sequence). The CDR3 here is CASSLTGGPPETQYF. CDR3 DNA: TGTGCCAGCAGCTTAACGGGAGGGCCCCCCGAGACCCAGTACTTC. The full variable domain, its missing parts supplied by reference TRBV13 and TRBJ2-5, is AAGVIQSPRHLIKEKRETATLKCYPIPRHDTVYWYQQGPGQDPQFLISFYEKMQSDKGSIPDRFSAQQFSDYHSELNMSSLELGDSALYFCASSLTGGPPETQYFGPGTRLLVL.

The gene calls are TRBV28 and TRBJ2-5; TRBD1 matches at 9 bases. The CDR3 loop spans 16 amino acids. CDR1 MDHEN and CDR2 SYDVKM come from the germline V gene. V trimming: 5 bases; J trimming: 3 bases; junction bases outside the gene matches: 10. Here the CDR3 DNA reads TGTGCCAGCAGTCTATCCTGGGACAGGGTAAAAGAGACCCAGTACTTC. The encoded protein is CASSLSWDRVKETQYF.

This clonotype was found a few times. CDR3 nucleotide sequence: TGCAGTGTCCGGGGCCCCCCCGGTGATACGCAGTATTTT. Encoded protein: CSVRGPPGDTQYF. V usage is TRBV20-1 and J usage is TRBJ2-3; D possibly matches TRBD1 or TRBD2 (5 bases each). Per the germline V gene, CDR1 is DFQATT and CDR2 is SNEGSKA (reference sequence). The CDR3 sequence is 13 residues long. The V and J ends lost 7 bases and 6 bases respectively, with 17 bases between them.

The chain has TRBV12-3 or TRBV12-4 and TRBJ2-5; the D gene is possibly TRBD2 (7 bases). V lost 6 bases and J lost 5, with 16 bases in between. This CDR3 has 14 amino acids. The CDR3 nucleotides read TGTGCCAGCAGACCCGGGGGGCCGGGGGAGACCCAGTACTTC. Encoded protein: CASRPGGPGETQYF.

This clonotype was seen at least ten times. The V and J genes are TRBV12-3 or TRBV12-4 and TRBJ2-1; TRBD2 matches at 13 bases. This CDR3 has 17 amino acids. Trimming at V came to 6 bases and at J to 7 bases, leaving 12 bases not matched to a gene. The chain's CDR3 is CASSRGLAGLLINEQFF. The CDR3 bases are TGTGCCAGCAGCAGGGGACTAGCGGGACTCCTTATAAATGAGCAGTTCTTC.

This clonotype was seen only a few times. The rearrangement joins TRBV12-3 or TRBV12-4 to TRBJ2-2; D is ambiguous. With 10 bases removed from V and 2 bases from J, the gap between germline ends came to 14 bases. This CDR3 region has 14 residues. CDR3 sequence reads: CAIPVLFNTGELFF. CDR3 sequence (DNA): TGTGCCATCCCGGTCTTGTTCAACACCGGGGAGCTGTTTTTT.

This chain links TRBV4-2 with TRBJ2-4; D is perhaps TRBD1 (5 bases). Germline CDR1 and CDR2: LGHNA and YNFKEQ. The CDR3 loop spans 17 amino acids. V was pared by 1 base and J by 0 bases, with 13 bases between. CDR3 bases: TGTGCCAGCAGCCAAGCGGGCAGGGCGCTAGCCAAAAACATTCAGTACTTC. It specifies CASSQAGRALAKNIQYF.

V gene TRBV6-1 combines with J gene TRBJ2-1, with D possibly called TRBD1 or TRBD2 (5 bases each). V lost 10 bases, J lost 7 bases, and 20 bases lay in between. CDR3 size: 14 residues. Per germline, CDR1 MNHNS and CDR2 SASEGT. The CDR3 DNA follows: TGTGCCACCCTGGGACCTTACCCGGGTAATGAGCAGTTCTTC. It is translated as CATLGPYPGNEQFF.